These 7 T cell receptor beta chains share one sample of origin, sequenced in a study of OX40 agonist ivuxolimab in advanced cancers. The data were produced by immunoSEQ multiplex PCR, yet TCRdb's version contains in-frame clones alone and is incomplete. Here the sample spans about 58,000 clones, about 85% being singletons. Sequencing used CD4+ or CD8+ T cells sorted from blood, obtained in a trial of the OX40 agonist ivuxolimab. The source of these receptors is an adult with an advanced solid tumor such as melanoma, head and neck, liver or kidney cancer.

The V and J genes are TRBV4-3 and TRBJ2-2; D not certain. Trimming took off 8 bases at V and 0 bases at J, with 10 bases between the two ends. CDR3 length equals 14 residues. CDR1 is LGHNA, CDR2 YSLEER, per germline. DNA for the CDR3: TGCGCCAGCCGTTCGGACGCGAACACCGGGGAGCTGTTTTTT. Amino acids: CASRSDANTGELFF.

This clone was counted once. This chain uses TRBV4-3 with TRBJ1-1, with D perhaps matching TRBD1 (6 bases). Looked up from germline, CDR1 is LGHNA and CDR2 is YSLEER. Trimming removed 0 bases at V and 3 bases at J, with 14 bases between. The CDR3 sequence is 16 residues long. CDR3 sequence: CASSQEFRGRDTEAFF. CDR3 bases: TGCGCCAGCAGCCAAGAGTTTCGGGGGCGGGACACTGAAGCTTTCTTT.

The genes are TRBV7-9 and TRBJ2-7; the D gene could be TRBD1 or TRBD2 (6 bases each). Germline lookup yields CDR1 SEHNR and CDR2 FQNEAQ (reference sequence). V lost 5 bases to trimming and J lost 7 bases, with 18 bases between them. The CDR3 totals 14 residues. The chain's CDR3 is CASSRGQPGGEQYF. In DNA, the CDR3 is TGTGCCAGCAGCCGCGGACAGCCCGGGGGAGAGCAGTACTTC.

The V and J genes are TRBV30 and TRBJ2-2; D may match TRBD1 or TRBD2 (6 bases each). V was pared by 0 bases and J by 8 bases, with 16 bases between. In germline, CDR1 is GTSNPN, CDR2 SVGIG (reference sequence). This CDR3 contains 15 residues. The CDR3 nucleotides are TGTGCCTGGAGTGTCGTTAGTCAGGGGACTGGGGAGCTGTTTTTT. Protein: CAWSVVSQGTGELFF.

Here the CDR3 reads CASGQGRSTDTQYF. In DNA, the CDR3 is TGTGCTTCCGGACAAGGAAGATCCACAGATACGCAGTATTTT. The J gene is TRBJ2-3, the V gene TRBV30, with D perhaps TRBD1 (5 bases). Germline lookup yields CDR1 GTSNPN and CDR2 SVGIG (reference sequence). The CDR3 is 14 residues long.

Only one count was recorded for this clone. The rearrangement joins TRBV11-3 to TRBJ2-7; TRBD2 agrees at 11 bases. The germline gives CDR1 SGHNT, CDR2 YENEEA. The V segment lost 11 bases and the J segment 3 bases; nucleotides outside the gene matches: 6. The CDR3 contains 13 residues. DNA for the CDR3: TGTGCCGCCGGGACTAGCGGAAACTACGAGCAGTACTTC. It yields the protein CAAGTSGNYEQYF.

The chain combines TRBV27 with TRBJ1-4; D call uncertain. This CDR3 spans 17 amino acids. Deletions cut 5 bases from V and 0 bases from J, with 16 bases between. Germline V gene data show CDR1 as MNHEY and CDR2 as SMNVEV (reference sequence). The CDR3 region has the DNA TGTGCCAGCAGTCCAATGCCGGGATTTGCAACTAATGAAAAACTGTTTTTT. This encodes CASSPMPGFATNEKLFF.